Detailed here is one T cell receptor beta chain. Within the sample, other DNA sequences also encode this same CDR3. V lost 5 bases to trimming and J lost 0 bases, with 7 bases between them. The CDR3 is made up of 13 amino acids. Germline V gives CDR1 MNHEY, CDR2 SVGAGI. Profiling relied on immunoSEQ multiplex PCR, and the TCRdb table lists in-frame clones only, not all of them. This table has about 52,000 clones, 95% appearing once. The entry originates in a study of control samples from healthy donors and cancer patients. The rearrangement uses TRBV6-5 and TRBJ1-2, with D unclear. The receptor was isolated from a young man in good health. Specimen: blood. CDR3: CASSPAANYGYTF. The CDR3 DNA sequence: TGTGCCAGCAGTCCAGCCGCTAACTATGGCTACACCTTC.